The 18 T cell receptor beta chains below all came from one sample that was sequenced in a study of patients and donors after allogeneic stem cell transplantation. TCRdb used MiXCR to reprocess the RT-PCR reads, holding one entry per CDR3 protein. Counted here are about 24,000 distinct CDR3 sequences, 40% to 45% occurring once; the ten biggest clones make up over 70%. Sequenced: blood, either unsorted or a sorted T cell fraction (not recorded which). The receptors derive from a human donor who was either an allogeneic HSCT recipient or a stem cell or donor lymphocyte infusion donor (not recorded which). It is not recorded whose cells these are; they may come from a transplant donor.

This chain uses TRBV9 with TRBJ2-5; D call uncertain. CDR1 and CDR2 (germline): SGDLS, YYNGEE. V was pared by 1 base and J by 5 bases, with 12 bases between. The length of the CDR3 is 14 residues. The CDR3 DNA is TGTGCCAGCAGCGTACATGGACCCGGGGAGACCCAGTACTTC. It translates to CASSVHGPGETQYF.

This clonotype was seen a few times. J is TRBJ2-3 and V is TRBV6-5, with D uncertain. V was clipped by 2 bases and J by 7 bases, with 7 bases between them. The CDR3 is made up of 12 amino acids. CDR1 and CDR2 from the germline V gene are MNHEY and SVGAGI. The CDR3 protein is CASSYNRYTQYF. The CDR3 region has the DNA TGTGCCAGCAGTTACAATCGCTATACGCAGTATTTT.

Turning to this clonotype: An end of the junction differs from the germline gene, which may be a read error. This chain uses TRBV28 with TRBJ2-6, with TRBD1 matching 7 bases. This CDR3 contains 18 residues. Germline V lookup: CDR1 MDHEN, CDR2 SYDVKM. The CDR3, as DNA: TGTGCCAGCAGTATATGGGGACAGCTCATCTCTGGGGCCAACGTCCTGACTTTC. Residues: CASSIWGQLISGANVLTF.

The rearrangement uses TRBV9 and TRBJ1-1; maybe TRBD1 (6 bases). From germline, CDR1 is SGDLS and CDR2 YYNGEE. Trimming left V 0 bases short and J 1 base short, with 13 bases between. This CDR3 is built from 16 residues. Here the CDR3 reads CASSVGTGAGNTEAFF. CDR3 DNA: TGTGCCAGCAGCGTAGGAACGGGGGCGGGGAACACTGAAGCTTTCTTT.

The chain recombines TRBV18 with TRBJ1-2, with 11 nucleotides matching TRBD1. CDR3 length: 14 amino acids. The germline V gene has CDR1 KGHSH and CDR2 LQKENI. Trimming took 3 bases from V and 4 from J; bases not matched to a gene: 1. Written as DNA, the CDR3 is TGTGCCAGCTCACCCGGGACAGGGGGCTATGGCTACACCTTC. Amino acids: CASSPGTGGYGYTF.

This sequence joins TRBV6-6 and TRBJ2-7, with no clear D. The CDR3 contains 15 residues. The V end lost 0 bases, the J end lost 2 bases, and 11 bases lay between the germline ends. CDR1 is MNHNY, CDR2 SVGAGI, per germline (reference sequence). The CDR3 DNA reads TGTGCCAGCAGTTACTCGGCCGACAACCCCTACGAGCAGTACTTC. Translation gives CASSYSADNPYEQYF.

V and J are TRBV6-5 and TRBJ1-1; D unresolved. This CDR3 has 13 amino acids. With 0 bases removed from V and 4 bases from J, the gap between germline ends came to 6 bases. In germline, CDR1 is MNHEY, CDR2 SVGAGI. The CDR3 region has the DNA TGTGCCAGCAGTTACTCGTATTTCACTGAAGCTTTCTTT. As protein: CASSYSYFTEAFF.

This clonotype has a handful of counts. The rearrangement links TRBV20-1 to TRBJ2-4; D possibly uses TRBD1 or TRBD2 (5 bases each). The CDR3 is made up of 15 amino acids. Trimming took 5 bases from V and 0 from J, leaving 14 bases between them. Germline CDR1 DFQATT, CDR2 SNEGSKA (reference sequence). This chain's CDR3 is CSASGTGIAKNIQYF. CDR3 DNA: TGCAGTGCTTCCGGGACCGGGATAGCCAAAAACATTCAGTACTTC.

The gene calls are TRBV5-8 and TRBJ2-3, with 10 nucleotides matching TRBD2. Germline V gene lookup returns CDR1 SGHTS and CDR2 YDEGEE. The CDR3 length is 15 residues. J was trimmed by 2 bases and V by 4 bases; bases with no gene match: 4. CDR3 amino acids: CASSRGLANTDTQYF. The DNA for the CDR3 is TGTGCCAGCAGCAGGGGACTAGCGAACACAGATACGCAGTATTTT.

This chain joins TRBV4-1 and TRBJ2-1; the D is unclear. The ends were cut back, 1 base at V and 7 bases at J, with 14 bases in the middle. Germline CDR1 MGHRA, CDR2 YSYEKL. The CDR3 totals 15 residues. As DNA, the CDR3 is TGCGCCAGCAGCCAAGTGTCAGGAACCCTTAATGAGCAGTTCTTC. This sequence encodes CASSQVSGTLNEQFF.

This clonotype showed up just a few times. V is TRBV5-1 and J is TRBJ1-1; no reliable D call. CDR3 size: 16 residues. CDR1 SGHRS and CDR2 YFSETQ come from the germline V gene. The ends were cut back, 0 bases at V and 5 bases at J, with 17 bases in the middle. The CDR3 protein is CASSLGGFLRRTEAFF. CDR3 bases: TGCGCCAGCAGCTTGGGTGGATTCCTGCGGAGGACTGAAGCTTTCTTT.

The V gene is TRBV18, the J gene TRBJ2-1, with 8 bases that match TRBD2. J lost 8 bases, V lost 0 bases, and 12 bases had no gene match. The germline V gene encodes CDR1 KGHSH and CDR2 LQKENI. CDR3 length equals 17 residues. The CDR3 sequence is CASSPPANGRGLYEQFF. CDR3 bases: TGTGCCAGCTCACCACCGGCGAACGGGAGGGGTTTGTATGAGCAGTTCTTC.

The rearrangement joins TRBV29-1 to TRBJ2-3, with 12 positions matching TRBD1. The CDR3 contains 15 residues. Germline V gene lookup returns CDR1 SQVTM and CDR2 ANQGSEA. Losses at the gene ends were 7 bases for V and 4 bases for J; bases not matched to a gene: 9. The CDR3 region is CSESAGTGGPDTQYF. The CDR3, as DNA: TGCAGCGAATCGGCCGGGACAGGGGGCCCAGATACGCAGTATTTT.

This rearrangement joins TRBV19 to TRBJ2-3; unclear D gene. This CDR3 contains 15 residues. V lost 0 bases and J lost 1, with 8 bases in between. Germline V CDR1 and CDR2: LNHDA, SQIVND (reference sequence). The CDR3 DNA sequence: TGTGCCAGTAGTATAGATCTTTTCGGCACAGATACGCAGTATTTT. It yields the protein CASSIDLFGTDTQYF. Full variable domain (rest looked up from reference TRBV19 and TRBJ2-3): DGGITQSPKYLFRKEGQNVTLSCEQNLNHDAMYWYRQDPGQGLRLIYYSQIVNDFQKGDIAEGYSVSREKKESFPLTVTSAQKNPTAFYLCASSIDLFGTDTQYFGPGTRLTVL.

About this clonotype itself: Mismatch with germline at one junction end may stem from a read error. The chain couples TRBV20-1 to TRBJ1-5, with D tentatively TRBD1 (6 bases). This CDR3 has 14 amino acids. Germline values: CDR1 DFQATT, CDR2 SNEGSKA (reference sequence). In nucleotides, the CDR3 is TGCAGTGCAAGAGGGGGACACCTCAATCAGCCCCAGCATTTT. Its translation is CSARGGHLNQPQHF.

This chain connects TRBV7-9 to TRBJ1-4; D remains unclear. This CDR3 comprises 10 residues. CDR1 SEHNR and CDR2 FQNEAQ come from the germline V gene (reference sequence). V lost 10 bases and J 5 bases, leaving 5 bases between the germline ends. The CDR3 here is CAISNEKLFF. In nucleotides, the CDR3 is TGTGCCATCTCCAATGAAAAACTGTTTTTT.

The V and J genes are TRBV18 and TRBJ2-2; unclear D gene. The V end was cut by 5 bases, the J end by 4 bases, with 5 bases between. The CDR3 has 12 residues. From germline, CDR1 is KGHSH and CDR2 LQKENI. CDR3 sequence: CASSRGTGELFF. The CDR3 DNA is TGTGCCAGCTCAAGAGGCACCGGGGAGCTGTTTTTT.

The gene calls are TRBV5-1 and TRBJ2-5, with unresolved D. The germline CDR1 and CDR2 sequences are SGHRS and YFSETQ. The ends were cut back, 2 bases at V and 2 bases at J, with 16 bases in the middle. The CDR3 sequence is 16 residues long. CDR3 sequence (DNA): TGCGCCAGCAGCTTAATTTGGGTATCGCGTCAAGAGACCCAGTACTTC. It is translated as CASSLIWVSRQETQYF.